Given below is one TCR beta chain in context. The protocol was immunoSEQ multiplex PCR, while the TCRdb copy is restricted to in-frame clones and leaves out a portion. The data contain around 16,000 clones, 86% of them seen just once; the ten biggest clones take up about half. This record belongs to a study of blood T cell repertoires in COVID-19. Study summary: COVID-19 samples, acute and convalescent, were from the United States, Italy and Spain. PBMCs, B-cell-depleted T cells, or T cells were the source of the cDNA or gDNA that made up the material.

CDR1 and CDR2 (germline): KGHSH, LQKENI. This CDR3 is built from 15 residues. The V end was cut by 2 bases, the J end by 3 bases, with 13 bases between. V and J are TRBV18 and TRBJ2-5, with D maybe TRBD1 (6 bases). This TCR was sampled from a man aged 60 to 69 with acute or convalescent COVID-19. Sequencing used peripheral blood. CDR3 nucleotide sequence: TGTGCCAGCTCACCAGCGACAGGCGAAAAAGAGACCCAGTACTTC. Translating it yields CASSPATGEKETQYF.